This TCR beta chain was profiled in a study of T cell clusters in autoimmune cytopenias (dated by TCRdb to the late 2010s). As for the study more broadly: Per sample, TRB sequencing gave a median depth of about 54,000 reads and a median of 2,350 distinct TRB clonotypes. The study aimed to test whether autoimmune cytopenia patients carry a disease-specific immune repertoire signature usable as a blood-based biomarker. Peripheral blood TRB and IGH repertoires were sequenced in autoimmune cytopenia patients at active disease and during treatment follow-up, alongside healthy, CLL and autoimmune hepatitis controls. General findings and caveats noted by the study authors: Shifts in the TRB repertoire, including less even repertoires in secondary cytopenia and CLL, were mostly a reflection of lymphoma bias and not of autoimmunity. The GLIPH analysis suggested a lack of physiological T cell clusters in primary autoimmune cytopenia patients, since 51 clusters were exclusive to healthy donors whereas approximately 16 were exclusive to patients. The T cell clusters were defined only in silico, and the functional role of the clusters was left to be validated experimentally. In the comparison of secondary cytopenia with CLL, the cluster-lack signature was not observed, apparently because the dominant lymphoma-associated repertoire masked the signature. Compared with active autoimmune hepatitis patients, healthy donors had almost three times as many exclusive TRB clusters, a finding consistent with an autoimmunity-wide signature.

With respect to this clonotype: The target of this receptor is not known.

Multiplex PCR with a touch-down protocol amplified TRB rearrangements, with the TRB-A and TRB-B primer pools combined in a single tube. Illumina adapters and sample indices were attached to the amplicons through two consecutive PCR reactions using Phusion HS II polymerase. After gel purification with the NucleoSpin Gel and PCR Clean-up kit, the amplicons were quantified by Qubit and checked for quality on an Agilent 2100 Bioanalyzer. Sequencing of the libraries was done on an Illumina MiSeq with paired-end, single-indexed, 600-cycle runs. In the original analysis: MiXCR version 2.1.12, together with the default MiXCR reference library, was used to align and assemble the TRB reads. A clone was defined by each unique CDR3 nucleotide sequence, and the analysis included only productive sequences supported by at least two reads. Repertoire diversity was assessed by alpha-parameterized diversity profiles (alpha 0 to 5), including Shannon (alpha 1) and Simpson (alpha 2) indices, computed with an R script. The tcR package was used to compute combinatorial TRB VJ usage, which was then compared between cohorts by principal component analysis with ade4. Using GLIPH, TCRbeta CDR3s were clustered on pairs of cohorts matched for age and read depth, and a Wilcoxon test was used to compare cluster frequencies. With the reads reprocessed by TCRdb, a single entry stands for each CDR3 protein sequence and no DNA is reported. TCRdb, rather than the study authors, made the V and J calls. The table kept for this sample lists about 3,800 distinct CDR3 sequences. The biggest ten clones account for over 25% of the sample.

CDR1 is given as LGHNA and CDR2 as YNFKEQ, both from the germline V gene. Spanning cysteine to phenylalanine, the CDR3 consists of 14 amino acids. No coding sequence is recorded. TRB amplification used about 260 ng of peripheral blood genomic DNA, some 40,000 genome equivalents, per sample. This receptor chain uses TRBV4-2 and TRBJ1-1; TCRdb outputs TRBD1, but without DNA this stays unchecked. This sequence was found in a human donor with an autoimmune cytopenia or autoimmune hepatitis (not recorded which). Specimen: peripheral blood. CDR3 sequence: CASSQDPLNTEAFF.